Below are 21 T cell receptor beta chains sequenced from a single sample in a study of blood T cell repertoires in COVID-19. Using immunoSEQ multiplex PCR, the repertoire was profiled, and TCRdb retains in-frame clones only, with some absent. The sample carries around 160,000 clones, roughly 84% recorded once. Sequencing used PBMCs or T cells enriched from blood (not recorded which). Source of these receptors: a woman aged 55-70 years who had recovered from COVID-19.

This sequence joins TRBV11-2 and TRBJ2-1; TRBD2 aligns across 13 bases. V lost 1 base, J lost 10 bases, and 4 bases stayed unmatched. Looked up from germline, CDR1 is SGHAT and CDR2 is FQNNGV. There are 15 residues in the CDR3. CDR3 DNA sequence: TGTGCCAGCAGCTTAGGGACTAGCGGGAGACGCGAGCAGTTCTTC. Its protein is CASSLGTSGRREQFF.

The chain uses TRBV6-5 and TRBJ1-3; TRBD1 agrees at 7 bases. J was trimmed by 4 bases and V by 0 bases; bases with no gene match: 6. Germline loops: CDR1 MNHEY, CDR2 SVGAGI. The CDR3 runs to 16 residues. CDR3 nucleotides: TGTGCCAGCAGTTACTCGAGACAGGGAGCGGGAAACACCATATATTTT. Its protein product is CASSYSRQGAGNTIYF.

The genes are TRBV7-9 and TRBJ1-5, with 8 bases matching TRBD1. The CDR3 has 15 residues. The ends lost 1 base at V and 4 bases at J; junction bases unmatched: 3. Germline values: CDR1 SEHNR, CDR2 FQNEAQ (reference sequence). CDR3 sequence (DNA): TGTGCCAGCAGCTTAGGGGGGACAGGAAATCAGCCCCAGCATTTT. Encoded protein: CASSLGGTGNQPQHF.

V is TRBV3-1 (or the pseudogene TRBV3-2) and J is TRBJ2-5; 9 positions agree with TRBD1. Per germline, CDR1 LGHDT and CDR2 YNNKEL (reference sequence). The J segment lost 5 bases and the V segment lost 1 base, leaving 2 bases of the junction unmatched. The CDR3 length is 14 residues. The CDR3 loop reads CASSQGGQGETQYF. In DNA form, the CDR3 reads TGTGCCAGCAGCCAAGGCGGACAGGGGGAGACCCAGTACTTC.

The chain carries TRBV28 and TRBJ1-2; no definite D call. The V and J ends lost 2 bases and 6 bases respectively, with 10 bases between them. The CDR3 has 13 amino acids. Germline loops: CDR1 MDHEN, CDR2 SYDVKM. CDR3 residues: CASSLTGKHGYTF. In DNA, the CDR3 is TGTGCCAGCAGTTTAACGGGGAAGCATGGCTACACCTTC.

The chain uses TRBV7-2 and TRBJ2-2, with a weak D call TRBD2 (6 bases). The length of the CDR3 is 16 residues. The germline CDR1 and CDR2 sequences are SGHTA and FQGNSA. The CDR3 DNA sequence: TGTGCGTCCCCCCCGGCCCGGGGGACCAACACCGGGGAGCTGTTTTTT. It is translated as CASPPARGTNTGELFF.

CDR3 coding DNA: TGTGCCAGCACGTGGCAGGGGTCCTACAATGAGCAGTTCTTC. Its translation: CASTWQGSYNEQFF. This sequence joins TRBV6-5 and TRBJ2-1; the D gene is possibly TRBD1 (6 bases). Trimming removed 7 bases from V and 1 base from J, with 11 bases in between. The CDR3 extends over 14 amino acids. CDR1 is MNHEY and CDR2 is SVGAGI in the germline V gene.

The rearrangement uses TRBV5-1 and TRBJ2-5; D unclear. CDR1 and CDR2 (germline): SGHRS, YFSETQ. This CDR3 has 13 amino acids. V was trimmed by 3 bases and J by 4 bases, leaving 10 bases between them. This CDR3 is CASSSVPVETQYF. Written as DNA, the CDR3 is TGCGCCAGCAGCTCCGTACCGGTAGAGACCCAGTACTTC.

Regarding this clone: The same CDR3 also results from other DNA sequences found in this sample. The chain couples TRBV5-1 to TRBJ1-4, with 9 bases lining up with TRBD1. The trim removed 4 bases at V and 7 bases at J, leaving 5 bases unmatched. CDR1 and CDR2 from the germline V gene are SGHRS and YFSETQ. The CDR3 runs to 14 residues. CDR3 loop: CASSQGQGGEKLFF. In DNA, the CDR3 is TGCGCCAGCAGCCAGGGACAGGGAGGTGAAAAACTGTTTTTT.

The gene calls are TRBV4-2 and TRBJ2-3, with 13 bases identical to TRBD2. This CDR3 contains 15 residues. In germline, CDR1 is LGHNA, CDR2 YNFKEQ. V trimming: 4 bases; J trimming: 7 bases; junction bases outside the gene matches: 5. CDR3 residues: CASSPTSGGAHTQYF. The CDR3 region has the DNA TGTGCCAGCAGCCCAACTAGCGGGGGGGCGCATACGCAGTATTTT.

This rearrangement joins TRBV28 to TRBJ1-6, with 12 bases fitting TRBD1. V shed 6 bases and J 8 bases; nucleotides not matched to a gene: 5. Germline V gene data show CDR1 as MDHEN and CDR2 as SYDVKM. The CDR3 covers 15 residues. The CDR3 is CASSWGQGAHSPLHF. As DNA, the CDR3 is TGTGCCAGCAGCTGGGGACAGGGGGCCCATTCACCCCTCCACTTT.

The chain recombines TRBV4-1 with TRBJ1-6, with a weak D call TRBD1 (5 bases). Trimming removed 1 base from V and 8 bases from J, with 15 bases in between. Per the germline V gene, CDR1 is MGHRA and CDR2 is YSYEKL. The CDR3 loop spans 16 amino acids. The CDR3 coding sequence is TGCGCCAGCAGCCAAGTGCGGGGGGGATTGTATTCACCCCTCCACTTT. Translating gives CASSQVRGGLYSPLHF.

The J gene is TRBJ1-3, the V gene TRBV9, with unresolved D. V gave up 4 bases and J gave up 4 bases, with 12 bases separating them. The CDR3 length is 14 residues. Germline V lookup: CDR1 SGDLS, CDR2 YYNGEE. Here the CDR3 DNA reads TGTGCCAGCAGCCCCCTGGTCGGGGGAAACACCATATATTTT. Its translation: CASSPLVGGNTIYF.

The J gene is TRBJ1-2, the V gene TRBV5-1; no clear D gene. Germline assignment: CDR1 SGHRS and CDR2 YFSETQ. This CDR3 region has 15 residues. With 0 bases removed from V and 3 bases from J, the gap between germline ends came to 12 bases. The chain's CDR3 is CASSLGWLGDYGYTF. Written as DNA, the CDR3 is TGCGCCAGCAGCTTGGGGTGGTTAGGAGACTATGGCTACACCTTC.

The count of this clone is one. The genes are TRBV3-1 (or the pseudogene TRBV3-2) and TRBJ2-1, with 7 bases lining up with TRBD2. Looked up from germline, CDR1 is LGHDT and CDR2 is YNNKEL (reference sequence). V dropped 5 bases and J dropped 6; count of bases not matched to a gene: 10. The CDR3 has 15 amino acids. CDR3 coding DNA: TGTGCCAGCAGCACCGGACTAGGATTCGGCAATGAGCAGTTCTTC. It translates to CASSTGLGFGNEQFF.

The rearrangement joins TRBV19 to TRBJ2-1, with 7 positions matching TRBD2. The germline V gene has CDR1 LNHDA and CDR2 SQIVND (reference sequence). This CDR3 has 14 amino acids. V dropped 6 bases and J dropped 0; count of bases not matched to a gene: 2. DNA for the CDR3: TGTGCCAGTAGACCGGGAGGCTCCTACAATGAGCAGTTCTTC. Translating gives CASRPGGSYNEQFF.

This chain uses TRBV9 with TRBJ2-7, with 9 bases that match TRBD2. CDR1 SGDLS and CDR2 YYNGEE come from the germline V gene. The length of the CDR3 is 14 residues. J lost 2 bases, V lost 3 bases, and 3 bases had no gene match. The CDR3 DNA follows: TGTGCCAGCAGCGCGACTAGCGGTGCCTACGAGCAGTACTTC. The encoded protein is CASSATSGAYEQYF.

The chain couples TRBV5-1 to TRBJ2-1; a possible D gene is TRBD1 (5 bases). The germline V gene encodes CDR1 SGHRS and CDR2 YFSETQ. Trimming removed 3 bases from V and 15 bases from J, with 22 bases in between. The CDR3 covers 14 residues. The CDR3 coding sequence is TGCGCCAGCAGCTGGAAGGGGCCAGAGCTGGGTGTGTTCTTC. Its protein product is CASSWKGPELGVFF.

The J gene is TRBJ2-3, the V gene TRBV7-9; 7 positions agree with TRBD2. Germline V lookup: CDR1 SEHNR, CDR2 FQNEAQ (reference sequence). CDR3 size: 14 residues. V shed 5 bases, J shed 6 bases, and the junction held 8 bases outside the gene matches. For the CDR3, the DNA is TGTGCCAGCAGCCAGGGAGGGCCTTGGGATACGCAGTATTTT. Translated, it gives CASSQGGPWDTQYF.

The chain recombines TRBV6-1 with TRBJ1-1; 12 bases line up with TRBD1. V was clipped by 4 bases and J by 5 bases; unmatched bases: 11. The CDR3 has 17 amino acids. Germline V gives CDR1 MNHNS, CDR2 SASEGT. The CDR3 coding sequence is TGTGCCAGCAGTGGCCGTGCGGGACAGGGGGCTTGGACTGAAGCTTTCTTT. As protein: CASSGRAGQGAWTEAFF.

The chain employs TRBV7-2 and TRBJ2-6; TRBD1 is a possible D gene (6 bases). The CDR3 length is 14 residues. Between the trimmed V and J ends, which lost 4 bases and 3 bases, there was a span of 7 bases. Germline CDR1 SGHTA, CDR2 FQGNSA. The CDR3 DNA follows: TGTGCCAGCAGCTCAGGGGTTGGGGCCAACGTCCTGACTTTC. This gives the protein CASSSGVGANVLTF.